Listed below are T cell receptor beta chains from one sample, sequenced in a study of T cells in Graves' hyperthyroidism and ophthalmopathy. TCRdb independently ran MiXCR on the multiplex PCR reads; one entry per CDR3 protein. The sample has under 65,000 distinct CDR3 sequences; roughly 50% are singletons. The specimen sequenced was blood. These receptors came from an older woman with Graves' ophthalmopathy. Both conserved end residues are part of each CDR3. The order of the fields is J gene, D gene, clone size, CDR3 length, V gene, CDR3 protein, CDR3 DNA. A D gene is named only where the DNA matches it firmly. Some rows mark clone size as missing; the rest say once, few, many or name a class of expanded clone.

J: TRBJ2-2
D: TRBD1
size: many
length: 16
V: TRBV7-3
CDR3: CASSSAGTGTTGELFF
DNA: TGTGCCAGCAGCTCAGCCGGGACAGGGACAACCGGGGAGCTGTTTTTT

J: TRBJ1-1
D: NA
size: once
length: 15
V: TRBV7-9
CDR3: CASSLAGGAMGEAFF
DNA: TGTGCCAGCAGCTTAGCGGGGGGCGCGATGGGTGAAGCTTTCTTT

J: TRBJ2-4
D: NA
size: many
length: 16
V: TRBV14
CDR3: CASSGRWGAGGNIQYF
DNA: TGTGCCAGCAGCGGGAGATGGGGGGCCGGGGGAAACATTCAGTACTTC

J: TRBJ2-1
D: NA
size: NA
length: 13
V: TRBV29-1
CDR3: CSVDQGRYNEQFF
DNA: TGCAGCGTTGATCAGGGCAGGTACAATGAGCAGTTCTTC

J: TRBJ1-2
D: NA
size: NA
length: 14
V: TRBV19
CDR3: CASSIDGALYGYTF
DNA: TGTGCCAGTAGTATAGACGGAGCCTTATATGGCTACACCTTC

J: TRBJ1-1
D: NA
size: NA
length: 15
V: TRBV5-4
CDR3: CASRSGRGLNTEAFF
DNA: TGTGCCAGCAGGTCGGGACGTGGGTTGAACACTGAAGCTTTCTTT

J: TRBJ2-3
D: NA
size: NA
length: 16
V: TRBV20-1
CDR3: CSANRLVLGETDTQYF
DNA: TGCAGTGCCAATCGACTTGTACTGGGGGAGACAGATACGCAGTATTTT

J: TRBJ2-3
D: TRBD1
size: once
length: 14
V: TRBV11-2
CDR3: CASRIGQGTDTQYF
DNA: TGTGCCAGCAGAATAGGACAGGGGACAGATACGCAGTATTTT

J: TRBJ2-6
D: TRBD2
size: NA
length: 17
V: TRBV2
CDR3: CASSLEQAGAGANVLTF
DNA: TGTGCCAGCAGTCTCGAACAGGCGGGAGCTGGGGCCAACGTCCTGACTTTC

J: TRBJ2-1
D: NA
size: NA
length: 11
V: TRBV29-1
CDR3: CSVGWLDEQFF
DNA: TGCAGCGTTGGGTGGTTGGATGAGCAGTTCTTC

J: TRBJ1-1
D: TRBD1
size: NA
length: 12
V: TRBV19
CDR3: CAATDRVYGAFF
DNA: TGTGCAGCCACGGACAGGGTCTATGGAGCTTTCTTT

J: TRBJ1-3
D: NA
size: NA
length: 14
V: TRBV11-2
CDR3: CASEQGLDGNTIYF
DNA: TGTGCCAGTGAACAGGGTTTGGATGGAAACACCATATATTTT

J: TRBJ1-2
D: NA
size: NA
length: 15
V: TRBV6-4
CDR3: CASSDSERGEDGYTF
DNA: TGTGCCAGCAGTGACTCGGAGCGGGGGGAGGACGGCTACACCTTC

J: TRBJ2-5
D: NA
size: once
length: 14
V: TRBV7-7
CDR3: CASSLGPGLETQYF
DNA: TGTGCTAGCAGCTTAGGGCCGGGGTTAGAGACCCAGTACTTC

J: TRBJ1-5
D: NA
size: NA
length: 15
V: TRBV7-2
CDR3: CASSQAQGNNQPQHF
DNA: TGCGCCAGCAGCCAAGCTCAGGGAAACAATCAGCCCCAGCATTTT

J: TRBJ1-3
D: NA
size: NA
length: 14
V: TRBV10-3
CDR3: CAIGEADSGNTIYF
DNA: TGTGCCATCGGGGAGGCCGACTCTGGAAACACCATATATTTT

J: TRBJ1-5
D: TRBD1
size: many
length: 14
V: TRBV20-1
CDR3: CSATGTGINQPQHF
DNA: TGCAGTGCTACCGGGACAGGGATAAATCAGCCCCAGCATTTT

J: TRBJ2-3
D: NA
size: few
length: 17
V: TRBV7-9
CDR3: CASSPPGAGIRTDTQYF
DNA: TGTGCCAGCAGCCCACCGGGGGCGGGGATCCGCACAGATACGCAGTATTTT

J: TRBJ1-2
D: TRBD1
size: NA
length: 13
V: TRBV20-1
CDR3: CSAMRTGAYGYTF
DNA: TGCAGTGCTATGAGAACAGGGGCCTATGGCTACACCTTC

J: TRBJ2-1
D: TRBD1
size: many
length: 18
V: TRBV14
CDR3: CASRPDRAVDPSYNEQFF
DNA: TGTGCCAGCAGGCCTGACAGGGCGGTGGACCCCTCCTACAATGAGCAGTTCTTC

J: TRBJ1-5
D: NA
size: NA
length: 16
V: TRBV15
CDR3: CATSRASGAGNQPQHF
DNA: TGTGCCACCAGCAGAGCTTCAGGGGCGGGAAATCAGCCCCAGCATTTT

J: TRBJ2-5
D: NA
size: many
length: 16
V: TRBV7-9
CDR3: CASSLIRLGVGETQYF
DNA: TGTGCCAGCAGCTTAATCCGGCTGGGGGTTGGAGAGACCCAGTACTTC

J: TRBJ1-2
D: NA
size: NA
length: 9
V: TRBV5-4
CDR3: CDSRSGYTF
DNA: TGTGACAGCCGCTCTGGCTACACCTTC